Listed here are 8 T cell receptor beta chains from one sample, sequenced in a study of cytomegalovirus exposure and HLA in healthy donors listed by TCRdb under 2017. Library preparation used the immunoSEQ multiplex PCR assay. For the multiplex PCR, a mixture combining 60 forward primers for TCR Vbeta segments and 13 reverse primers for TCR Jbeta segments was used. Entries here come from immuneACCESS through TCRdb and include only in-frame sequences with V and J called. Some clones fail to appear in such tables; in the studies checked, an unresolved V gene covers under half of the shortfall, and the cause of the remainder is unknown. The sample contains about 94,000 clones, about 62% of them found a single time. The top ten constitute about 3.9% of the sample. Specimen: PBMCs. These receptors were taken from a man aged 25-40 years in good health and CMV-seronegative.

The rearrangement uses TRBV21-1 and TRBJ2-2; the table's D call, TRBD1, was not checked against the DNA. TRBV21-1 constitutes a pseudogene. The CDR3 length is 19 residues. Here the CDR3 reads CASSKMTKGGTGKTGELFF. The CDR3 DNA sequence: TGTGCCAGCAGCAAAATGACCAAGGGAGGGACAGGGAAGACCGGGGAGCTGTTTTTT.

The chain links TRBV6-4 to TRBJ2-3; possible D gene TRBD2, 6 bases. V was trimmed by 8 bases and J by 1 base, leaving 13 bases between them. Germline V CDR1 and CDR2: MRHNA, SNTAGT. The CDR3 contains 14 residues. CDR3 amino acids: CASGPGDGTDTQYF. In DNA, the CDR3 is TGTGCCAGCGGACCGGGGGACGGCACAGATACGCAGTATTTT.

As concerns this clone: This sample also contains other DNA sequences that code for the same CDR3. This chain joins TRBV7-6 and TRBJ1-2, with a weak D call TRBD1 (6 bases). V lost 5 bases and J lost 3, with 19 bases in between. This CDR3 has 16 amino acids. The germline V gene encodes CDR1 SGHVS and CDR2 FNYEAQ. CDR3 DNA sequence: TGTGCCAGCAGCCCTCCACTGCCAGGGGTCGACTATGGCTACACCTTC. The encoded protein is CASSPPLPGVDYGYTF.

The J gene is TRBJ2-2, the V gene TRBV11-2; a possible D gene is TRBD1 (6 bases). CDR3 size: 16 residues. The germline CDR1 and CDR2 sequences are SGHAT and FQNNGV. V was clipped by 5 bases and J by 4 bases, with 17 bases between them. CDR3 bases: TGTGCCAGCAGCCCCCCTCTCAGGGGACGCACCGGGGAGCTGTTTTTT. This codes for CASSPPLRGRTGELFF.

This rearrangement joins TRBV15 to TRBJ2-7; TRBD2 matches 7 bases. This CDR3 is 16 amino acids long. The germline CDR1 and CDR2 sequences are LNHNV and YYDKDF (reference sequence). V lost 1 base to trimming and J lost 3 bases; unmatched junction nucleotides: 9. CDR3 coding DNA: TGTGCCACCAGCAGAGCTCGGGGGAGGGCCAACTACGAGCAGTACTTC. It codes for CATSRARGRANYEQYF.

V usage is TRBV29-1 and J usage is TRBJ1-5; 7 bases match TRBD1. Germline V gene lookup returns CDR1 SQVTM and CDR2 ANQGSEA. This CDR3 comprises 16 residues. The trim removed 0 bases at V and 4 bases at J, leaving 9 bases unmatched. The CDR3 coding sequence is TGCAGCGTTGAAGATCGGTGTGACAGGGAGAATCAGCCCCAGCATTTT. Its protein product is CSVEDRCDRENQPQHF.

This clone was seen just once. The chain recombines TRBV2 with TRBJ2-5, with 12 bases lining up with TRBD2. This CDR3 is 14 amino acids long. V gave up 6 bases and J gave up 4 bases; unmatched junction bases: 3. Germline V gene sequence: CDR1 SNHLY, CDR2 FYNNEI. CDR3 coding DNA: TGTGCCAGCAGGCCTAGCGGGAGGGTAGAGACCCAGTACTTC. Amino acids: CASRPSGRVETQYF.

The chain uses TRBV7-3 and TRBJ1-2; no firm D call. This CDR3 is built from 14 residues. Germline V lookup: CDR1 SGHTA, CDR2 FQGTGA. V lost 1 base and J lost 4, with 10 bases in between. Here the CDR3 reads CASSLIGGPYGYTF. As DNA, the CDR3 is TGTGCCAGCAGCTTAATAGGCGGCCCCTATGGCTACACCTTC.